The 17 T cell receptor beta chains given below trace back to one sample, sequenced in a study of shared clonotypes between healthy human individuals. As defined, naive CD8 cells were CD45RO-negative and positively selected for CCR7, with terminally differentiated effector memory CD45RA+ cells excluded. Measured with immunoSEQ multiplex PCR; TCRdb has only the in-frame clones, and not every one. The sample includes about 750,000 clones, almost 95% of them seen just once. Sequencing was done on a sample of naive CD8+ T cells sorted from blood. These receptors originate from a man younger than 45 in good health.

The chain has TRBV27 and TRBJ1-4; 11 positions agree with TRBD1. This CDR3 comprises 17 residues. After removal of 3 bases from V and 14 bases from J, the junction contained 17 bases not matched to a gene. Per the germline V gene, CDR1 is MNHEY and CDR2 is SMNVEV (reference sequence). The CDR3 DNA reads TGTGCCAGCAGTTTTTTAGGGACAGGGGGGAAAGTCCAAAGGCTGTTTTTT. Translated, it gives CASSFLGTGGKVQRLFF.

The genes are TRBV7-9 and TRBJ2-2; D remains ambiguous. This CDR3 contains 16 residues. V lost 5 bases to trimming and J lost 0 bases, with 13 bases between them. Germline V gene lookup returns CDR1 SEHNR and CDR2 FQNEAQ (reference sequence). DNA for the CDR3: TGTGCCAGCAGCAAGACCGACATATCGAACACCGGGGAGCTGTTTTTT. Residues: CASSKTDISNTGELFF.

J is TRBJ2-7 and V is TRBV4-3; D gene uncertain. CDR3 length: 13 residues. The V gene lost 0 bases and the J gene lost 9 bases, with 12 bases spanning the gap. CDR1 and CDR2 (germline): LGHNA, YSLEER. The CDR3: CASSQDLAAWQYF. CDR3 nucleotide sequence: TGCGCCAGCAGCCAAGATCTCGCGGCGTGGCAGTACTTC.

The chain employs TRBV19 and TRBJ1-1; TRBD1 is a possible D gene (6 bases). Germline lookup yields CDR1 LNHDA and CDR2 SQIVND (reference sequence). This CDR3 comprises 13 residues. The germline V and J ends were trimmed by 4 bases and 3 bases, with 9 bases remaining between them. The DNA of the CDR3 is TGTGCCAGTAGTAGGACAGTTTACACTGAAGCTTTCTTT. Translation gives CASSRTVYTEAFF.

V usage is TRBV4-2 and J usage is TRBJ2-2, with 10 bases that match TRBD2. The CDR3 covers 18 residues. V was pared by 0 bases and J by 6 bases, with 10 bases of the junction left unmatched. Germline V gene sequence: CDR1 LGHNA, CDR2 YNFKEQ. The CDR3 reads CASSQDSGRPPAAGELFF. In DNA form, the CDR3 reads TGTGCCAGCAGCCAAGATAGCGGGAGGCCCCCCGCGGCCGGGGAGCTGTTTTTT.

This clone was seen once. This chain links TRBV19 with TRBJ1-1, with D possibly matching TRBD1 (5 bases). The V end was cut by 3 bases, the J end by 3 bases, with 14 bases between. From germline, CDR1 is LNHDA and CDR2 SQIVND (reference sequence). This CDR3 contains 15 residues. CDR3 in amino acids: CASSILGGRYTEAFF. CDR3 DNA sequence: TGTGCCAGTAGTATCCTGGGGGGAAGGTACACTGAAGCTTTCTTT.

The CDR3 DNA reads TGCAGCGCACAGGGGGCCGGGGAGCAGTACTTC. Encoded protein: CSAQGAGEQYF. The rearrangement links TRBV29-1 to TRBJ2-7; TRBD1 matches 9 bases. In germline, CDR1 is SQVTM, CDR2 ANQGSEA. The CDR3 sequence is 11 residues long. The trim removed 7 bases at V and 7 bases at J, leaving 5 bases unmatched.

This chain links TRBV7-6 with TRBJ2-2; 7 bases fit TRBD2. The germline CDR1 and CDR2 sequences are SGHVS and FNYEAQ. V shed 0 bases and J 3 bases; nucleotides not matched to a gene: 1. The CDR3 length is 15 residues. The CDR3 loop is CASSLAGGHTGELFF. The CDR3 region has the DNA TGTGCCAGCAGCTTAGCGGGAGGGCACACCGGGGAGCTGTTTTTT.

The chain joins TRBV4-1 to TRBJ2-7; 7 bases line up with TRBD2. The CDR3 is made up of 15 amino acids. The J segment lost 5 bases and the V segment lost 2 bases, leaving 9 bases of the junction unmatched. Germline V gene sequence: CDR1 MGHRA, CDR2 YSYEKL. CDR3 DNA: TGCGCCAGCAGCCAACCCGGGGCCGGGGGGAACGAGCAGTACTTC. It translates to CASSQPGAGGNEQYF.

The chain has TRBV7-9 and TRBJ2-5; tentatively, D is TRBD2 (6 bases). The V end was cut by 6 bases, the J end by 5 bases, with 16 bases between. The germline V gene encodes CDR1 SEHNR and CDR2 FQNEAQ (reference sequence). The CDR3 contains 14 residues. CDR3 sequence: CASRPRWGEETQYF. CDR3 in DNA: TGTGCCAGCAGACCCCGATGGGGGGAGGAGACCCAGTACTTC.

This chain connects TRBV7-9 to TRBJ2-1, with TRBD2 identical over 8 bases. Trimming cost V 2 bases and J 4 bases; bases outside gene matches: 7. This CDR3 has 16 amino acids. Germline CDR1 and CDR2: SEHNR and FQNEAQ (reference sequence). CDR3 bases: TGTGCCAGCAGCTTACCCGGGATAGCGGGATACAATGAGCAGTTCTTC. Amino acids: CASSLPGIAGYNEQFF.

V usage is TRBV19 and J usage is TRBJ1-5; no clear D. Per germline, CDR1 LNHDA and CDR2 SQIVND (reference sequence). CDR3 length: 14 amino acids. V was pared by 5 bases and J by 6 bases, with 14 bases between. This chain's CDR3 is CASSLVSESQPQHF. The DNA for the CDR3 is TGTGCCAGTAGTCTCGTCTCAGAGTCTCAGCCCCAGCATTTT.

The genes are TRBV12-2 and TRBJ2-2; no check of the table's D call, TRBD1, against the DNA was made. TRBV12-2 is reported as a pseudogene. The CDR3 loop spans 15 amino acids. The CDR3 DNA is TGTGCAAGTCGCTTGGGCCCCACGAACACCGGGGAGCTGTTTTTT. Amino acid sequence: CASRLGPTNTGELFF.

This chain uses TRBV30 with TRBJ2-2; D perhaps matches TRBD2 (7 bases). Germline V gene lookup returns CDR1 GTSNPN and CDR2 SVGIG (reference sequence). The CDR3 spans 14 residues. V dropped 4 bases and J dropped 7 bases, with 16 bases sitting between them. As DNA, the CDR3 is TGTGCCTGGAATCTCGGGGGGCTGGGCGGGGAGCTGTTTTTT. Its translation: CAWNLGGLGGELFF. Drawing the rest from reference TRBV30 and TRBJ2-2, the complete variable domain is SQTIHQWPATLVQPVGSPLSLECTVEGTSNPNLYWYRQAAGRGLQLLFYSVGIGQISSEVPQNLSASRPQDRQFILSSKKLLLSDSGFYLCAWNLGGLGGELFFGEGSRLTVL.

In regard to this clone: The junction departs from the called germline gene at one end, perhaps through a read error. The sample holds other DNA sequences that translate to the same CDR3. The chain couples TRBV7-9 to TRBJ2-1; D may be TRBD2 (6 bases). This CDR3 region has 11 residues. CDR1 SEHNR and CDR2 FQNEAQ come from the germline V gene (reference sequence). The CDR3 loop is CASSLAPEQFF. CDR3 DNA: TGTGCCAGCAGCCTAGCGCCCGAGCAGTTCTTC. The variable domain in full, with the rest retrieved from reference TRBV7-9 and TRBJ2-1, is DTGVSQNPRHKITKRGQNVTFRCDPISEHNRLYWYRQTLGQGPEFLTYFQNEAQLEKSRLLSDRFSAERPKGSFSTLEIQRTEQGDSAMYLCASSLAPEQFFGPGTRLTVL.

This sequence joins TRBV4-1 and TRBJ2-2; D is perhaps TRBD1 (6 bases). This CDR3 contains 16 residues. The ends were cut back, 2 bases at V and 0 bases at J, with 10 bases in the middle. Germline assignment: CDR1 MGHRA and CDR2 YSYEKL. Here the CDR3 reads CASSQPGATNTGELFF. CDR3 nucleotide sequence: TGCGCCAGCAGCCAACCAGGGGCCACGAACACCGGGGAGCTGTTTTTT.

The chain is built from TRBV19 and TRBJ1-1, with 12 bases identical to TRBD1. The V gene end was trimmed by 4 bases and the J gene end by 5 bases; junction bases not matched to a gene: 14. The germline CDR1 and CDR2 sequences are LNHDA and SQIVND (reference sequence). The CDR3 length is 18 residues. The chain's CDR3 is CASSTWDRGQPRGTEAFF. The CDR3 DNA is TGTGCCAGTAGTACCTGGGACAGGGGGCAGCCCCGGGGGACTGAAGCTTTCTTT.